The 4 T cell receptor beta chains in this list originate from one sample, sequenced in a study of cytomegalovirus exposure and HLA in healthy donors. Libraries were prepared by immunoSEQ multiplex PCR; TCRdb keeps only in-frame clonotypes and omits some of them. The sample records 170,000 or so clones, 84% being singletons. The sequencing input was PBMCs. The receptors originated from a woman under 30 in good health and CMV-seropositive.

The V and J genes are TRBV6-1 and TRBJ2-1, with TRBD2 matching 7 bases. J was trimmed by 7 bases and V by 1 base; bases with no gene match: 13. Germline V gives CDR1 MNHNS, CDR2 SASEGT. CDR3 size: 17 residues. The CDR3 sequence: CASSEGAGSRWMNEQFF. CDR3 bases: TGTGCCAGCAGTGAAGGAGCGGGGAGTAGATGGATGAATGAGCAGTTCTTC.

The chain uses TRBV7-6 and TRBJ1-1; D perhaps matches TRBD1 (5 bases). The V gene lost 1 base and the J gene lost 1 base, with 13 bases spanning the gap. The length of the CDR3 is 16 residues. Per the germline V gene, CDR1 is SGHVS and CDR2 is FNYEAQ. The CDR3 loop reads CASSLGAGGANTEAFF. The CDR3 DNA follows: TGTGCCAGCAGCTTAGGGGCCGGGGGAGCGAACACTGAAGCTTTCTTT.

The chain joins TRBV6-1 to TRBJ2-3; TRBD2 agrees at 11 bases. The CDR3 runs to 13 residues. Germline CDR1 MNHNS, CDR2 SASEGT. Trimming removed 11 bases from V and 4 bases from J; junction bases left unmatched: 5. DNA for the CDR3: TGTGCCGGTAGCGGGGGGGTGCCAGATACGCAGTATTTT. The encoded protein is CAGSGGVPDTQYF.

This clone was detected once. The chain links TRBV6-6 to TRBJ2-7; TRBD1 matches 7 bases. The V gene end was trimmed by 5 bases and the J gene end by 4 bases; junction bases not matched to a gene: 8. The CDR3 consists of 14 residues. Germline loops: CDR1 MNHNY, CDR2 SVGAGI (reference sequence). This CDR3 is CASSQTGLEYEQYF. The DNA for the CDR3 is TGTGCCAGCAGTCAGACAGGGCTGGAGTACGAGCAGTACTTC.